This paragraph covers one TCR beta chain sequence. Sequencing was performed with immunoSEQ multiplex PCR; in TCRdb, only in-frame clones are kept and a portion is missing. In the table there are tens of thousands of clones, roughly 90% of which are singletons. The data derive from a study of OX40 agonist ivuxolimab in advanced cancers. This sequence was found in an adult with an advanced solid tumor such as melanoma, head and neck, liver or kidney cancer. This material consisted of CD4+ or CD8+ T cells sorted from blood, taken in a trial of the OX40 agonist ivuxolimab.

In DNA, the CDR3 is TGTGCCAGCGGGGCAGAATTGAACACTGAAGCTTTCTTT. Translating it yields CASGAELNTEAFF. The chain carries TRBV11-2 and TRBJ1-1, with a possible D match to TRBD1 (5 bases). The CDR3 totals 13 residues. In germline, CDR1 is SGHAT, CDR2 FQNNGV. Trimming took off 8 bases at V and 0 bases at J, with 10 bases between the two ends.